This T cell receptor (beta chain) was captured in a study of blood T cell repertoires in COVID-19. Measured with immunoSEQ multiplex PCR; TCRdb has only the in-frame clones, and not every one. Of around 270,000 clones listed, about 86% are singletons. The germline gives CDR1 SEHNR, CDR2 FQNEAQ (reference sequence). V was pared by 5 bases and J by 1 base, with 17 bases between. The CDR3 has 16 amino acids. Sequencing input: peripheral blood. V and J are TRBV7-9 and TRBJ1-1, with D unresolved. The receptor comes from a person between 65 and 80 years old with COVID-19, enrolled during active disease. For the CDR3, the DNA is TGTGCCAGCAGCCCTGCGGGGTCTCTAGGGAACACTGAAGCTTTCTTT. It yields the protein CASSPAGSLGNTEAFF. Looking up the rest from reference TRBV7-9 and TRBJ1-1 gives the full variable domain: DTGVSQNPRHKITKRGQNVTFRCDPISEHNRLYWYRQTLGQGPEFLTYFQNEAQLEKSRLLSDRFSAERPKGSFSTLEIQRTEQGDSAMYLCASSPAGSLGNTEAFFGQGTRLTVV.